The source of this T cell receptor beta chain is a study of shared clonotypes between healthy human individuals. The donors, healthy adults who were HIV-negative, had experienced no recent acute infections or vaccinations. About 28,000 T cell genomes, or 300 ng DNA, went into replicate PCRs of unsorted PBMC. TCRdb keeps only in-frame clones here, not all; method: immunoSEQ multiplex PCR. The repertoire holds about 490,000 clones, 70% to 85% seen once, with 12% in the top ten. CDR1 SGHDT and CDR2 YYEEEE come from the germline V gene. This CDR3 spans 15 amino acids. The J segment lost 2 bases and the V segment lost 4 bases, leaving 5 bases of the junction unmatched.

This TCR came from a woman aged 40 to 49 in good health. Some clones in this sample may be carry-over from other donors' samples. This sequence joins TRBV5-6 and TRBJ2-7, with 11 bases lining up with TRBD2. The specimen was PBMCs. CDR3 residues: CASSKGLAVAYEQYF. As DNA, the CDR3 is TGTGCCAGCAGCAAGGGACTAGCGGTTGCCTACGAGCAGTACTTC.